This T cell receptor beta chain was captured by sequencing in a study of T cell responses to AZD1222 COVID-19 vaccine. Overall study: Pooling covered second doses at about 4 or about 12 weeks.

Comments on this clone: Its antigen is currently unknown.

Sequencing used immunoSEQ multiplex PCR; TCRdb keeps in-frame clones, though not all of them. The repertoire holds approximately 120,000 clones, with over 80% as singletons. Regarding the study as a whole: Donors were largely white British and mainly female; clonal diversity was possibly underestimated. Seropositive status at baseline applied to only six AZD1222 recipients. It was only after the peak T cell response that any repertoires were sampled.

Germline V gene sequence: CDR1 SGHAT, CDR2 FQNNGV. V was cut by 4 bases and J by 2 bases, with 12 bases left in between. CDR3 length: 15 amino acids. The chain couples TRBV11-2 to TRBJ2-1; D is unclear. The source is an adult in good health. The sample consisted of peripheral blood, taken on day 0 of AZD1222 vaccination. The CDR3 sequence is CASSYQLFPYNEQFF. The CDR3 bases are TGTGCCAGCAGCTACCAATTGTTTCCCTACAATGAGCAGTTCTTC.